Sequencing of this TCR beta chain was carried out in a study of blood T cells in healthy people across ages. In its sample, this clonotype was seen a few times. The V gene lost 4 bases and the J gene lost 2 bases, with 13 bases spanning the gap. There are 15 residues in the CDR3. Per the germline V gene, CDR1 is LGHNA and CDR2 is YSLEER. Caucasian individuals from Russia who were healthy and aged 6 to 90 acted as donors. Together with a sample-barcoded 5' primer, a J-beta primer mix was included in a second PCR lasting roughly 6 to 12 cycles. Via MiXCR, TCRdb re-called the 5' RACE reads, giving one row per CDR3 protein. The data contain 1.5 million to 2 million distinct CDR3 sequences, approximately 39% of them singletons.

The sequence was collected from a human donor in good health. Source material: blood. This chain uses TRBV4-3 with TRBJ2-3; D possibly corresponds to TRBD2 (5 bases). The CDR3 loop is CASSPVVRDTDTQYF. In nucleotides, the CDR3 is TGCGCCAGCAGCCCGGTGGTGAGGGACACAGATACGCAGTATTTT.